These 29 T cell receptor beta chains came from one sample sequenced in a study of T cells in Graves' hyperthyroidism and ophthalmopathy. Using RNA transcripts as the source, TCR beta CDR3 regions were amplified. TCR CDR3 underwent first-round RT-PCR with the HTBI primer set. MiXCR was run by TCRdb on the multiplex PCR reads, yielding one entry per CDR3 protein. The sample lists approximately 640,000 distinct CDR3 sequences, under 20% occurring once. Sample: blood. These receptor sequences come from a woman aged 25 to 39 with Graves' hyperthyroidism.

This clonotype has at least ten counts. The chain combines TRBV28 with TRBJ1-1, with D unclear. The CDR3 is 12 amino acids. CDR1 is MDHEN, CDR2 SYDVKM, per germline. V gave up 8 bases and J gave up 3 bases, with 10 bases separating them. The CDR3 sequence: CASRGEDTEAFF. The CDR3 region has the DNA TGTGCCAGCCGGGGAGAAGACACTGAAGCTTTCTTT.

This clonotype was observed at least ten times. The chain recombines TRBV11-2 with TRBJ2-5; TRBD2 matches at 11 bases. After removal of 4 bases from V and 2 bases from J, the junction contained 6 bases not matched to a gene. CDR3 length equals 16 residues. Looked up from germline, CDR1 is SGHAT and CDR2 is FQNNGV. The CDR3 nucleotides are TGTGCCAGCAGCTCACCGGGACTAGCGGCACAAGAGACCCAGTACTTC. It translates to CASSSPGLAAQETQYF.

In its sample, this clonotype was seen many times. This CDR3 reads CSARDASDSRSPLHF. The CDR3 DNA reads as TGCAGTGCTAGAGATGCGTCGGATTCACGCTCACCCCTCCACTTT. J is TRBJ1-6 and V is TRBV20-1; D is unresolved. The CDR3 is made up of 15 amino acids. The germline CDR1 and CDR2 sequences are DFQATT and SNEGSKA (reference sequence). The ends were cut back, 0 bases at V and 10 bases at J, with 16 bases in the middle.

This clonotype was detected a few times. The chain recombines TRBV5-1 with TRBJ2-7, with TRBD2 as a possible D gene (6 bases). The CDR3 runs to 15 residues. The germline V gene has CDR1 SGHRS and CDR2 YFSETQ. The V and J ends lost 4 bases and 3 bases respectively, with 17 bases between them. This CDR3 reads CASSLGLTAIYEQYF. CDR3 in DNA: TGCGCCAGCAGCCTGGGACTCACAGCGATCTACGAGCAGTACTTC.

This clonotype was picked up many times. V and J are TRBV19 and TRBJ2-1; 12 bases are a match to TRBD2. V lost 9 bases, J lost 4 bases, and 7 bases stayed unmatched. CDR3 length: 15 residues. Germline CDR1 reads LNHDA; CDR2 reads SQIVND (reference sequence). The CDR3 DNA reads TGTGCCAGCAGCATAGGACTAGCGGGATACAATGAGCAGTTCTTC. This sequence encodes CASSIGLAGYNEQFF.

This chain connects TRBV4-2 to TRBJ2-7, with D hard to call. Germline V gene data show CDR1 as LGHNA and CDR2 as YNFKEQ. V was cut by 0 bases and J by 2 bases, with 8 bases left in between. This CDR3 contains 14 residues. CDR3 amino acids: CASSQDARTYEQYF. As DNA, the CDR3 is TGTGCCAGCAGCCAAGATGCCCGAACCTACGAGCAGTACTTC.

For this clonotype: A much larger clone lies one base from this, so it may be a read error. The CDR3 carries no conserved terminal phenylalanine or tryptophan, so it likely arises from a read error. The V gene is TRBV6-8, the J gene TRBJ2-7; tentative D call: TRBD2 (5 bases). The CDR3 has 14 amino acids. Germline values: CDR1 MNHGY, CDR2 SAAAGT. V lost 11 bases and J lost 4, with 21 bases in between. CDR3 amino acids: CAPIHPEGFYEQYL. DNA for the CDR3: TGTGCCCCCATTCACCCCGAGGGCTTTTACGAGCAGTACCTC.

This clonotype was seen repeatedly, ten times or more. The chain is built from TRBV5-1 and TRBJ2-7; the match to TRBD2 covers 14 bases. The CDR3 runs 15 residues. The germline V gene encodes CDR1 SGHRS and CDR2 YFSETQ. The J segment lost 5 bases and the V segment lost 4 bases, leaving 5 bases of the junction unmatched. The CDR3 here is CASSRGLAGVDEQYF. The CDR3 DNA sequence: TGCGCCAGCAGCAGGGGACTAGCGGGAGTCGACGAGCAGTACTTC. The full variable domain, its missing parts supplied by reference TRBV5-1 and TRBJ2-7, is KAGVTQTPRYLIKTRGQQVTLSCSPISGHRSVSWYQQTPGQGLQFLFEYFSETQRNKGNFPGRFSGRQFSNSRSEMNVSTLELGDSALYLCASSRGLAGVDEQYFGPGTRLTVT.

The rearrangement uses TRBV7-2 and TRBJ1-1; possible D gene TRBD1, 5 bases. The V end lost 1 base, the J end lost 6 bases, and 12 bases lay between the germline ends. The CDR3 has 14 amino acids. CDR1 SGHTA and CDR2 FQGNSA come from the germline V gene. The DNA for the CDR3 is TGTGCCAGCAGCTTAGGGCGGGGACTCGCTGAAGCTTTCTTT. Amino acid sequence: CASSLGRGLAEAFF.

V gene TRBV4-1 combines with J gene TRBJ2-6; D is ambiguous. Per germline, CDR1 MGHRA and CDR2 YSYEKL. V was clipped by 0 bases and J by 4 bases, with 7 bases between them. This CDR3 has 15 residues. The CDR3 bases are TGCGCCAGCAGCCAAGAAATAATCGGGGCCAACGTCCTGACTTTC. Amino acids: CASSQEIIGANVLTF.

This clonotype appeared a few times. DNA for the CDR3: TGTGCCAGCAGTTTTAAGGGGAGCGATCGCTACACCTTC. As protein: CASSFKGSDRYTF. The genes are TRBV28 and TRBJ1-2; tentatively, D is TRBD1 (5 bases). Looked up from germline, CDR1 is MDHEN and CDR2 is SYDVKM. Trimming removed 3 bases at V and 9 bases at J, with 14 bases between. The CDR3 covers 13 residues.

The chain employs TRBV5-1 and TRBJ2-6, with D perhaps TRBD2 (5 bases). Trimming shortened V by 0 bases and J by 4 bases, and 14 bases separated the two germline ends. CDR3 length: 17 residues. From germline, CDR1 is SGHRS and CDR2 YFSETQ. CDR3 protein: CASSLDPGMTGANVLTF. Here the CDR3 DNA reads TGCGCCAGCAGCTTGGACCCCGGGATGACGGGGGCCAACGTCCTGACTTTC.

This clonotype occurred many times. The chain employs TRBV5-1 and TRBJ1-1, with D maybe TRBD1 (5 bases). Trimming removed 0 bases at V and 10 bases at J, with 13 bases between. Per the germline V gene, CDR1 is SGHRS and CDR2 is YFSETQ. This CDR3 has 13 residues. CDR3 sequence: CASSLGVPRGAFF. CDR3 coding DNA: TGCGCCAGCAGCTTGGGTGTACCGAGGGGAGCTTTCTTT.

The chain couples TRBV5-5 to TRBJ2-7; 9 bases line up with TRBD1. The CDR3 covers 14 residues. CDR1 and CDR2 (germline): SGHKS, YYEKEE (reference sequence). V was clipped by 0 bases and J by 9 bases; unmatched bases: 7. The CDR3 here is CASSLDRGLLGQYF. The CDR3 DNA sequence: TGTGCCAGCAGCTTGGACAGGGGGCTACTAGGGCAGTACTTC. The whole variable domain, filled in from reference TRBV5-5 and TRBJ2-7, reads DAGVTQSPTHLIKTRGQQVTLRCSPISGHKSVSWYQQVLGQGPQFIFQYYEKEERGRGNFPDRFSARQFPNYSSELNVNALLLGDSALYLCASSLDRGLLGQYFGPGTRLTVT.

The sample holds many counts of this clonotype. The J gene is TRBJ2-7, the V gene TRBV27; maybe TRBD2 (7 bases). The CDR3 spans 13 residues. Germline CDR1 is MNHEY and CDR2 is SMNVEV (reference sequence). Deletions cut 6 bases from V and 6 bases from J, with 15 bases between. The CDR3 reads CASSLGRGVEQYF. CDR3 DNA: TGTGCCAGCAGCCTGGGGAGGGGGGTCGAGCAGTACTTC.

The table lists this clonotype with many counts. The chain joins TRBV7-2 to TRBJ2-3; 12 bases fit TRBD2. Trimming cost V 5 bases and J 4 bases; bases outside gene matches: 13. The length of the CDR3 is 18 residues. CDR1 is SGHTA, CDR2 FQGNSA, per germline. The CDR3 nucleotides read TGTGCCAGCAGCGGCCAAATCCTAGCGGGAGGGGCCGCAGATACGCAGTATTTT. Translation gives CASSGQILAGGAADTQYF.

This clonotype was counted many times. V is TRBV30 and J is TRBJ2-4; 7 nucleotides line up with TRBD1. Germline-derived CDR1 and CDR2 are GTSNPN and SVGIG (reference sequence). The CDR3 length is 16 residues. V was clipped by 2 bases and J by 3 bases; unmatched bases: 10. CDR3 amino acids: CAWSQTGSRVKNIQYF. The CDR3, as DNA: TGTGCCTGGAGTCAGACAGGGTCGCGTGTCAAAAACATTCAGTACTTC.

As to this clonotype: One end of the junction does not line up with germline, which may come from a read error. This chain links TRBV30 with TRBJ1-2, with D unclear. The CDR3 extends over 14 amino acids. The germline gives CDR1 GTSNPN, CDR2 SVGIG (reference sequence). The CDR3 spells CAWSPWTGNCGYTF. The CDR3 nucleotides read TGTGCCTGGAGTCCGTGGACGGGCAACTGTGGCTACACCTTC.

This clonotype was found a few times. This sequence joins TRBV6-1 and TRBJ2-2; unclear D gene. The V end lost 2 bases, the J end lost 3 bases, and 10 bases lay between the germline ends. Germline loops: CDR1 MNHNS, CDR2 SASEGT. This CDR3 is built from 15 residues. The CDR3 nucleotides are TGTGCCAGCAGTGAACTAGTGAGGTACACCGGGGAGCTGTTTTTT. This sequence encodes CASSELVRYTGELFF.

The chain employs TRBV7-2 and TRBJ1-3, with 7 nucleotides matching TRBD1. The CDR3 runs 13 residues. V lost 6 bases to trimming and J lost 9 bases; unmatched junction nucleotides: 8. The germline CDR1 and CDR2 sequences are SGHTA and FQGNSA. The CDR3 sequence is CASRKRAGGTIYF. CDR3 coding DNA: TGTGCCAGCAGGAAAAGGGCAGGGGGCACCATATATTTT.

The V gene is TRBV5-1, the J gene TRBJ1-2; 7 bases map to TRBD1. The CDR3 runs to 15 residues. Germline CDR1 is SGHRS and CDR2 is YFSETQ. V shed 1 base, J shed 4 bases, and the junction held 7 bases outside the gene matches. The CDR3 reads CASSLPGTDGYGYTF. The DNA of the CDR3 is TGCGCCAGCAGCTTGCCCGGGACAGACGGCTATGGCTACACCTTC.

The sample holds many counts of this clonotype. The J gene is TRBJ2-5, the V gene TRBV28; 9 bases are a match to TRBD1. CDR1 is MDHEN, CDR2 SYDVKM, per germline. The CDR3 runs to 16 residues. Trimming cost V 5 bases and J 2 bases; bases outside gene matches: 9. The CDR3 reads CASSDSGTGIQETQYF. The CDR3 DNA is TGTGCCAGCAGTGACTCCGGGACAGGGATTCAAGAGACCCAGTACTTC.

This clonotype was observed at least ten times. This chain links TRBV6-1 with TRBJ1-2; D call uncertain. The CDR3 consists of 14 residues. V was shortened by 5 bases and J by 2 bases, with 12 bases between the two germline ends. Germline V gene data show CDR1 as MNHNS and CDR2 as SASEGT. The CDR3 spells CASSKQIDNYGYTF. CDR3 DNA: TGTGCCAGCAGTAAACAGATTGACAACTATGGCTACACCTTC.

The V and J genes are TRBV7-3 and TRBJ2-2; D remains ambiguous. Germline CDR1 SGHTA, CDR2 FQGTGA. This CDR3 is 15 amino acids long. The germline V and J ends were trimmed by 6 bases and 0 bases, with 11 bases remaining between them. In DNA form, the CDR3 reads TGTGCCAGCAGATTAGCACACGCGAACACCGGGGAGCTGTTTTTT. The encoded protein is CASRLAHANTGELFF.

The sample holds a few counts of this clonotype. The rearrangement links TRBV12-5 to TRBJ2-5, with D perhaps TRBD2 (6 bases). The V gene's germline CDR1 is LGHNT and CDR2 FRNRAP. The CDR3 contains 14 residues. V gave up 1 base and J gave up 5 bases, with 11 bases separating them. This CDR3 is CASGLDGGWETQYF. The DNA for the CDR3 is TGTGCTAGTGGTTTGGACGGGGGTTGGGAGACCCAGTACTTC.

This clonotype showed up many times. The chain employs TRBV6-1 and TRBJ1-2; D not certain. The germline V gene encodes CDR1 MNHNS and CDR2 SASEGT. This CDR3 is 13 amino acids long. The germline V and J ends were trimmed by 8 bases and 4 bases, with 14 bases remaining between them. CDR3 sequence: CASSRTVGYGYTF. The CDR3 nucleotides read TGTGCCAGCTCTCGAACAGTCGGCTATGGCTACACCTTC.

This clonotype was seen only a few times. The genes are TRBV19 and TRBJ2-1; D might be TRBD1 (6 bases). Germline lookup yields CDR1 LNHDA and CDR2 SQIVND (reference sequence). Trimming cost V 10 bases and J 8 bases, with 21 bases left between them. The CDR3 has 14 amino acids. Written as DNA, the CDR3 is TGTGCCACTACAGGGATGGAGTGGAAGGATGAGCAGTTCTTC. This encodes CATTGMEWKDEQFF.

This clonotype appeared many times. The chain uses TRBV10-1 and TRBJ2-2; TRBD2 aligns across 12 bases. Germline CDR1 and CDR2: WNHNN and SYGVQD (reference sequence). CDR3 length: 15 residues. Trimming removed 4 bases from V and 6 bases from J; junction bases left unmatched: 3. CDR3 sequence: CASSVGLAGPGELFF. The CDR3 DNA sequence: TGCGCCAGCAGTGTGGGACTAGCGGGTCCCGGGGAGCTGTTTTTT.

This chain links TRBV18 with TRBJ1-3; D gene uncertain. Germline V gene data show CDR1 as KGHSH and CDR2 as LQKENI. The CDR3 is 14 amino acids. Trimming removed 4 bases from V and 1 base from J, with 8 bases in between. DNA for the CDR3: TGTGCCAGCTCACTTACCGATTCTGGAAACACCATATATTTT. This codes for CASSLTDSGNTIYF.